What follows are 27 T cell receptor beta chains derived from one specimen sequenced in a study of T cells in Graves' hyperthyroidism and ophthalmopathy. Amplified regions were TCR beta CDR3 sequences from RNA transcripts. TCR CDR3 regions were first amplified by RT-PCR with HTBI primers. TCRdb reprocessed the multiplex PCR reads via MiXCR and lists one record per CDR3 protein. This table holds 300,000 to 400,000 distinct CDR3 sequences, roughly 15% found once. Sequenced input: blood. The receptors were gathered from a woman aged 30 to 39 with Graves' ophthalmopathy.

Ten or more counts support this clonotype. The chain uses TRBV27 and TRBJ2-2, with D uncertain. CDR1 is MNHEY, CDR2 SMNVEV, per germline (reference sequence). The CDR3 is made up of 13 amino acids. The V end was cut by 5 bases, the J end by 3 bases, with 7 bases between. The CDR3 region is CASSPHHTGELFF. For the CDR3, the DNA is TGTGCCAGCAGTCCACATCACACCGGGGAGCTGTTTTTT.

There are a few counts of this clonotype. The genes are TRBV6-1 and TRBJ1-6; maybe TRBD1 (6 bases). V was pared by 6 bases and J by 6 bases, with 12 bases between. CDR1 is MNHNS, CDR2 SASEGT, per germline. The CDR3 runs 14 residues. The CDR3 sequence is CASRPTGVNSPLHF. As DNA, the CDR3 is TGTGCCAGCAGACCGACAGGAGTTAATTCACCCCTCCACTTT.

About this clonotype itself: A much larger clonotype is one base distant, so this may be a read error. The CDR3 DNA is TGTGCCAGCAGCCGCGATGAGCGGGGGGGCGGCACAGATGCGCAGTATTTT. Its protein product is CASSRDERGGGTDAQYF. This sequence joins TRBV7-6 and TRBJ2-3; 10 nucleotides line up with TRBD2. The V gene's germline CDR1 is SGHVS and CDR2 FNYEAQ. The CDR3 sequence is 17 residues long.

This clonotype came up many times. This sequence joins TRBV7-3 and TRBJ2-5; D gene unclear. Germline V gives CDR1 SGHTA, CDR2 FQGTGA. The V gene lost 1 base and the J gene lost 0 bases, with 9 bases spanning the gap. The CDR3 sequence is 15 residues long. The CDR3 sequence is CASSLNIGNQETQYF. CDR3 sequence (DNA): TGTGCCAGCAGCTTAAACATAGGGAACCAAGAGACCCAGTACTTC.

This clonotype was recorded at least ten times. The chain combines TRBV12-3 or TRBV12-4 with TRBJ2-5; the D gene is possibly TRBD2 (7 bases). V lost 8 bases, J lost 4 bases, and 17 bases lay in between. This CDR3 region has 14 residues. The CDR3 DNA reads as TGTGCCAGCCGAGGGGGGGCCCTAGGAGAGACCCAGTACTTC. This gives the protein CASRGGALGETQYF.

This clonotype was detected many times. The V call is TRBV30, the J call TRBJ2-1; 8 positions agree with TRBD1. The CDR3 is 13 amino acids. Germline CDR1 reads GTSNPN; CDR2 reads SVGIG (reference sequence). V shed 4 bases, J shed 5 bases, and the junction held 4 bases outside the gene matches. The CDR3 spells CAWTGTGDNEQFF. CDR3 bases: TGTGCCTGGACCGGGACAGGAGACAATGAGCAGTTCTTC.

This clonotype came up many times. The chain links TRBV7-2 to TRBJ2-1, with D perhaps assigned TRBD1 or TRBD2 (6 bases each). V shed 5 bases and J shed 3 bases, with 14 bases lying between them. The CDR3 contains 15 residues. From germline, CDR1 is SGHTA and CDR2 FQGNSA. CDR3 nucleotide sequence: TGTGCCAGCAGCCCTCCGGGGGCCGTCTACAATGAGCAGTTCTTC. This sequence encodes CASSPPGAVYNEQFF.

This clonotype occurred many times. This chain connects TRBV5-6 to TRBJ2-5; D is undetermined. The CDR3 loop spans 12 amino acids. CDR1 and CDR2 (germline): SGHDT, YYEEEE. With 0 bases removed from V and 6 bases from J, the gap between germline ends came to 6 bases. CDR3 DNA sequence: TGTGCCAGCAGCTTGGGCATGAAGACCCAGTACTTC. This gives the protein CASSLGMKTQYF.

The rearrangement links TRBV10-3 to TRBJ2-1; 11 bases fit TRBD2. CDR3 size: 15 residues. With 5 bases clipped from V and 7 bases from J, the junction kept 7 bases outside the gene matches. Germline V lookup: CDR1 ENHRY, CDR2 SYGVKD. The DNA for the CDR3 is TGTGCCATCAGTTCACTTAGCGGGGGGGGGAATGAGCAGTTCTTC. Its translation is CAISSLSGGGNEQFF.

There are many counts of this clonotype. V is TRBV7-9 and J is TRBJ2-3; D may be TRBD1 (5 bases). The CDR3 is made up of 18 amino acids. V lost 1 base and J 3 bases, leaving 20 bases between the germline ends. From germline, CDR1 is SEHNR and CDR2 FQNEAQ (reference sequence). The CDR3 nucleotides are TGTGCCAGCAGCTTAGGAGGTGCCAGGACATTCTCGACAGATACGCAGTATTTT. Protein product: CASSLGGARTFSTDTQYF.

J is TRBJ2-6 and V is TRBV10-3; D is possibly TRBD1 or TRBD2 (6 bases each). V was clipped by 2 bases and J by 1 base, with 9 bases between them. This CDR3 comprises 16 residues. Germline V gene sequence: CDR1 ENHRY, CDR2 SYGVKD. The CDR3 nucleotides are TGTGCCATCAGTGAGGGAGGGGGATCTGGGGCCAACGTCCTGACTTTC. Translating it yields CAISEGGGSGANVLTF.

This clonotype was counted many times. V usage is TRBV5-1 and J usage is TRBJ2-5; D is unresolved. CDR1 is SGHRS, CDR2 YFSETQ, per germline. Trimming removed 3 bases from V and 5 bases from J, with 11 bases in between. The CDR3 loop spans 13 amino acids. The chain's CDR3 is CASSSLGFETQYF. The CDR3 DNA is TGCGCCAGCAGCTCCCTAGGTTTCGAGACCCAGTACTTC.

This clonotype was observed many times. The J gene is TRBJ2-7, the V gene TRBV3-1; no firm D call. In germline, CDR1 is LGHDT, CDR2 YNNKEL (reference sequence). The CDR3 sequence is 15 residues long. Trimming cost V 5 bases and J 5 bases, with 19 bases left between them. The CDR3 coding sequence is TGTGCCAGCAGCGCCCACCTTATGCAGAATGACGAGCAGTACTTC. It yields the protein CASSAHLMQNDEQYF.

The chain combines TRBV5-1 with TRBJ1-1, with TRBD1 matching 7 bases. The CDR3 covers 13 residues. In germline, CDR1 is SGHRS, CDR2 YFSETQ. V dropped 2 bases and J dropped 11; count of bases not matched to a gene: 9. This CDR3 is CASSLAQGGKAFF. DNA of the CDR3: TGCGCCAGCAGCTTAGCCCAGGGGGGGAAGGCTTTCTTT. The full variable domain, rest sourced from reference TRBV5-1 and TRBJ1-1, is KAGVTQTPRYLIKTRGQQVTLSCSPISGHRSVSWYQQTPGQGLQFLFEYFSETQRNKGNFPGRFSGRQFSNSRSEMNVSTLELGDSALYLCASSLAQGGKAFFGQGTRLTVV.

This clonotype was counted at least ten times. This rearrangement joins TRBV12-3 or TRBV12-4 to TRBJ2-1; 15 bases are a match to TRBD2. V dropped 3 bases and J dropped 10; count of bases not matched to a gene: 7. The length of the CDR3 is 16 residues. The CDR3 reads CASSLTGLAGGGEQFF. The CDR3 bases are TGTGCCAGCAGTTTGACCGGACTAGCGGGGGGGGGGGAGCAGTTCTTC.

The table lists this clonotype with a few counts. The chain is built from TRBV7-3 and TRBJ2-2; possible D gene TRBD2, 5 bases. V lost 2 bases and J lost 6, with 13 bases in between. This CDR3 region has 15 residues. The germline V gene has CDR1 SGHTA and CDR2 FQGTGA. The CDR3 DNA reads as TGTGCCAGCAGCTTATCGGGGAATCGTCCCGGGGAGCTGTTTTTT. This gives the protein CASSLSGNRPGELFF.

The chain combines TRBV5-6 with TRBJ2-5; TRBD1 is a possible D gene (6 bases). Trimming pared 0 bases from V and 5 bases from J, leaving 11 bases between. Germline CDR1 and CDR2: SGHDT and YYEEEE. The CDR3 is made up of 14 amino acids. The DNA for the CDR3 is TGTGCCAGCAGCTTGGCTACAGGGACGGAGACCCAGTACTTC. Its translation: CASSLATGTETQYF.

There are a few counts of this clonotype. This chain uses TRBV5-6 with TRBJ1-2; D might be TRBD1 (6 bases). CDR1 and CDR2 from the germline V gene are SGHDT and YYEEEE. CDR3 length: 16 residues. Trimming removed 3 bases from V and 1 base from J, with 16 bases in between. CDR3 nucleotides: TGTGCCAGCAGCTCGGACAGCGGGAGGGTTAACTATGGCTACACCTTC. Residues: CASSSDSGRVNYGYTF. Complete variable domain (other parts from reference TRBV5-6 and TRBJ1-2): DAGVTQSPTHLIKTRGQQVTLRCSPKSGHDTVSWYQQALGQGPQFIFQYYEEEERQRGNFPDRFSGHQFPNYSSELNVNALLLGDSALYLCASSSDSGRVNYGYTFGSGTRLTVV.

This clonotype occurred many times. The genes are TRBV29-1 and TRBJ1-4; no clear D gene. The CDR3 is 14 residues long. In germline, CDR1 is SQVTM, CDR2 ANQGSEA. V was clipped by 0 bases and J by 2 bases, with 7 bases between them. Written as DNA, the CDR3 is TGCAGCGTTGAAGATCTGGGGACTAATGAAAAACTGTTTTTT. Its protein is CSVEDLGTNEKLFF.

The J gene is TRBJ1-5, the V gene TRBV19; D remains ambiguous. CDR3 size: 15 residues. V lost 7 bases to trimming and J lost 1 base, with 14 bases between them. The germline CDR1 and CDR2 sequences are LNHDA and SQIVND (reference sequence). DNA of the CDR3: TGTGCCAGTAACTCGCCCGGGGTAAGCAATCAGCCCCAGCATTTT. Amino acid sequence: CASNSPGVSNQPQHF.

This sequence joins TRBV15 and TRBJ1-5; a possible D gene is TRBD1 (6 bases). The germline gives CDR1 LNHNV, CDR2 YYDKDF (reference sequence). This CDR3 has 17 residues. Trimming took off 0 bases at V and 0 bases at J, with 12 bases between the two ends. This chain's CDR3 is CATSRDWTAGSNQPQHF. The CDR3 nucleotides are TGTGCCACCAGCAGAGATTGGACAGCCGGTAGCAATCAGCCCCAGCATTTT.

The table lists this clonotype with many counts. The CDR3 nucleotides are TGTGCCAGCAGCCGGGACCTCGGGGCCCTCGAGCAGTACTTC. Amino acids: CASSRDLGALEQYF. This chain connects TRBV2 to TRBJ2-7; TRBD1 or TRBD2 may be the D gene (5 bases each). The CDR3 is 14 amino acids. Trimming stripped 6 bases from V and 6 bases from J, with 18 bases between. Germline CDR1 SNHLY, CDR2 FYNNEI.

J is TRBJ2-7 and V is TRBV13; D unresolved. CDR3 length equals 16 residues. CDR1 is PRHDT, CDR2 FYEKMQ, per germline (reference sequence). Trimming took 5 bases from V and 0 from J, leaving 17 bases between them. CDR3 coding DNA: TGTGCCAGCAGCGACCGGGCCACAAGGGTCTCCTACGAGCAGTACTTC. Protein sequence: CASSDRATRVSYEQYF.

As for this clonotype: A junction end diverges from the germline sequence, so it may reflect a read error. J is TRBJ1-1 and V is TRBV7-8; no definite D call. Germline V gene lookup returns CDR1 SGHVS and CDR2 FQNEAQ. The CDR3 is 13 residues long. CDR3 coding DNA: TGTGCCAGCAGCTTAGTGGCGAGCACTGAAGCTTCCTTT. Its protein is CASSLVASTEASF.

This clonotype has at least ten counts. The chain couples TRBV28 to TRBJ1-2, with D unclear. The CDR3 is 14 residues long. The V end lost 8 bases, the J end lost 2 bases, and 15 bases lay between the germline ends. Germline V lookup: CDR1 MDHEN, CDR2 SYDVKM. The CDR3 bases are TGTGCCAGCGACAAGGGTCCCTTGAACTATGGCTACACCTTC. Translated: CASDKGPLNYGYTF.

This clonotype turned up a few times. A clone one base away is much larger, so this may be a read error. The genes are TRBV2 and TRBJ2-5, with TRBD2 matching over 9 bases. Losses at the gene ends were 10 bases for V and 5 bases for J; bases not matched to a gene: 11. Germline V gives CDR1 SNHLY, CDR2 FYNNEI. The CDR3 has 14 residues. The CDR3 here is CATGQRGDRETQYF. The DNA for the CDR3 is TGTGCCACAGGCCAGCGGGGGGACCGGGAGACCCAGTACTTC. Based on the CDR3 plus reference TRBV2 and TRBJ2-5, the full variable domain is EPEVTQTPSHQVTQMGQEVILRCVPISNHLYFYWYRQILGQKVEFLVSFYNNEISEKSEIFDDQFSVERPDGSNFTLKIRSTKLEDSAMYFCATGQRGDRETQYFGPGTRLLVL.

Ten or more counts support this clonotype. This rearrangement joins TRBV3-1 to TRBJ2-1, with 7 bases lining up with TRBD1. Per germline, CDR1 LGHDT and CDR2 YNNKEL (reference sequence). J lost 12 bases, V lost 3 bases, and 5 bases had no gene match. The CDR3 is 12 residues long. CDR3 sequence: CASSQNRGRQFF. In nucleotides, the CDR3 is TGTGCCAGCAGCCAGAACAGGGGTCGGCAGTTCTTC.